This T cell receptor beta chain was identified during a study of control samples from healthy donors and cancer patients. Generated by immunoSEQ multiplex PCR, the TCRdb table keeps only in-frame clones and is missing some. The table has 170,000 or so clones, 94% seen once. The CDR3 extends over 15 amino acids. In germline, CDR1 is MNHEY, CDR2 SVGAGI. J lost 0 bases, V lost 5 bases, and 1 base had no gene match. Sequencing was done on a sample of blood. The clonotype comes from a young woman in good health. The chain is built from TRBV6-5 and TRBJ2-6, with 7 bases that match TRBD1. The CDR3 DNA reads TGTGCCAGCAGTAGGACAGGCTCTGGGGCCAACGTCCTGACTTTC. The encoded protein is CASSRTGSGANVLTF.